These 19 T cell receptor beta chains were sequenced from one sample in a study of blood T cell repertoires in COVID-19. Profiling relied on immunoSEQ multiplex PCR, and the TCRdb table lists in-frame clones only, not all of them. In the table there are about 140,000 clones, 76% of which are singletons. Input material: peripheral blood. The receptors here all came from a woman at least 80 years old with active or convalescent COVID-19.

This chain links TRBV28 with TRBJ1-6; 8 bases align to TRBD1. The ends lost 8 bases at V and 7 bases at J; junction bases unmatched: 13. CDR1 is MDHEN and CDR2 is SYDVKM in the germline V gene. The CDR3 covers 16 residues. CDR3 in amino acids: CASQRPYTGGNSPLHF. The CDR3 coding sequence is TGTGCCAGCCAGCGACCGTACACAGGGGGGAATTCACCCCTCCACTTT. The variable domain in full, completed from reference TRBV28 and TRBJ1-6, reads DVKVTQSSRYLVKRTGEKVFLECVQDMDHENMFWYRQDPGLGLRLIYFSYDVKMKEKGDIPEGYSVSREKKERFSLILESASTNQTSMYLCASQRPYTGGNSPLHFGNGTRLTVT.

The chain has TRBV7-8 and TRBJ1-3, with 8 bases aligning to TRBD1. Germline loops: CDR1 SGHVS, CDR2 FQNEAQ. The CDR3 sequence is 14 residues long. Trimming removed 5 bases from V and 6 bases from J; junction bases left unmatched: 6. The CDR3: CASSKDREVNTIYF. CDR3 in DNA: TGTGCCAGCAGCAAGGACAGGGAAGTAAACACCATATATTTT.

The chain combines TRBV24-1 with TRBJ1-2, with 8 nucleotides matching TRBD1. The CDR3 extends over 13 amino acids. J gave up 7 bases and V 3 bases, and 3 bases lay outside the gene matches. Per germline, CDR1 KGHDR and CDR2 SFDVKD. The CDR3: CATSDTGGTGYTF. CDR3 coding DNA: TGTGCCACCAGTGATACAGGGGGGACTGGCTACACCTTC.

The table lists this clone with a count of one. The chain combines TRBV3-1 (or the pseudogene TRBV3-2) with TRBJ2-1; 15 nucleotides line up with TRBD2. CDR3 length: 18 residues. CDR1 is LGHDT and CDR2 is YNNKEL in the germline V gene (reference sequence). The V and J ends lost 1 base and 4 bases, in that order; junction bases with no gene match: 5. The CDR3 sequence is CASSQGTSGGASYNEQFF. The CDR3 DNA reads as TGTGCCAGCAGCCAAGGGACTAGCGGGGGGGCATCATACAATGAGCAGTTCTTC.

The chain couples TRBV7-9 to TRBJ1-2; D is uncertain. Trimming took off 8 bases at V and 0 bases at J, with 13 bases between the two ends. Germline CDR1 reads SEHNR; CDR2 reads FQNEAQ (reference sequence). This CDR3 is 14 amino acids long. The CDR3 loop reads CASLVDTTNYGYTF. The CDR3 DNA sequence: TGTGCCAGCTTGGTCGACACCACTAACTATGGCTACACCTTC.

The chain recombines TRBV2 with TRBJ2-7; TRBD1 is a possible D gene (6 bases). Looked up from germline, CDR1 is SNHLY and CDR2 is FYNNEI. The germline V and J ends were trimmed by 5 bases and 3 bases, with 11 bases remaining between them. This CDR3 is built from 13 residues. In DNA form, the CDR3 reads TGTGCCAGCAGTAGGGACAACCTCTACGAGCAGTACTTC. It yields the protein CASSRDNLYEQYF.

This sequence joins TRBV4-3 and TRBJ2-7; D is unclear. CDR1 and CDR2 from the germline V gene are LGHNA and YSLEER. Trimming took off 3 bases at V and 2 bases at J, with 14 bases between the two ends. CDR3 length: 15 residues. This CDR3 is CASSHQHGEAYEQYF. CDR3 in DNA: TGCGCCAGCAGCCACCAACACGGAGAAGCCTACGAGCAGTACTTC.

This clone was seen a few times. CDR3 protein: CASHQGATGYTF. The CDR3 bases are TGTGCCAGCCACCAGGGGGCAACTGGCTACACCTTC. V gene TRBV6-5 combines with J gene TRBJ1-2; 8 positions match TRBD1. This CDR3 comprises 12 residues. From germline, CDR1 is MNHEY and CDR2 SVGAGI. Germline trimming cut 8 bases from V and 7 bases from J; bases unmatched to any gene: 6.

The V gene is TRBV2, the J gene TRBJ1-2; unclear D gene. The germline V gene encodes CDR1 SNHLY and CDR2 FYNNEI. There are 13 residues in the CDR3. Trimming took off 6 bases at V and 3 bases at J, with 11 bases between the two ends. The CDR3, as DNA: TGTGCCAGCAGGGAGGGTCCGCACTATGGCTACACCTTC. This translates into CASREGPHYGYTF. Looking up the rest from reference TRBV2 and TRBJ1-2 gives the full variable domain: EPEVTQTPSHQVTQMGQEVILRCVPISNHLYFYWYRQILGQKVEFLVSFYNNEISEKSEIFDDQFSVERPDGSNFTLKIRSTKLEDSAMYFCASREGPHYGYTFGSGTRLTVV.

The chain is built from TRBV28 and TRBJ1-2; 7 positions agree with TRBD1. There are 16 residues in the CDR3. J gave up 1 base and V 4 bases, and 9 bases lay outside the gene matches. The germline CDR1 and CDR2 sequences are MDHEN and SYDVKM. The CDR3 DNA reads TGTGCCAGCAGTTCGGAAATGAGGGACAGTAACTATGGCTACACCTTC. Encoded protein: CASSSEMRDSNYGYTF.

In regard to this clone: The junction departs from germline at one end; a sequencing error may be responsible. The chain is built from TRBV28 and TRBJ2-1, with TRBD1 matching over 7 bases. From germline, CDR1 is MDHEN and CDR2 SYDVKM. The CDR3 runs 16 residues. The CDR3 region is CASSTTGARSHNEQFF. In nucleotides, the CDR3 is TGTGCCAGCAGCACAACAGGGGCGCGCTCCCACAATGAGCAGTTCTTC. Combining the CDR3 with reference TRBV28 and TRBJ2-1 gives the whole variable domain DVKVTQSSRYLVKRTGEKVFLECVQDMDHENMFWYRQDPGLGLRLIYFSYDVKMKEKGDIPEGYSVSREKKERFSLILESASTNQTSMYLCASSTTGARSHNEQFFGPGTRLTVL.

The chain has TRBV6-5 and TRBJ2-2, with D perhaps matching TRBD1 (5 bases). The germline V gene encodes CDR1 MNHEY and CDR2 SVGAGI. The length of the CDR3 is 15 residues. V dropped 6 bases and J dropped 5 bases, with 16 bases sitting between them. CDR3 amino acids: CASRSQGLRTGELFF. The CDR3 DNA reads as TGTGCCAGCAGGTCTCAGGGATTGCGTACCGGGGAGCTGTTTTTT.

This chain connects TRBV6-5 to TRBJ1-1; D uncertain. Per germline, CDR1 MNHEY and CDR2 SVGAGI. This CDR3 has 12 amino acids. V was trimmed by 0 bases and J by 11 bases, leaving 10 bases between them. CDR3 bases: TGTGCCAGCAGTTACTCGGCTGGGAGTGCTTTCTTT. It encodes CASSYSAGSAFF.

The rearrangement links TRBV27 to TRBJ2-7; 12 positions match TRBD1. The junction had 7 bases not matched to a gene; V was cut back by 6 bases and J by 4 bases. Germline V CDR1 and CDR2: MNHEY, SMNVEV (reference sequence). CDR3 length equals 15 residues. CDR3: CASSPGQGASYEQYF. The CDR3 DNA reads as TGTGCCAGCAGCCCGGGACAGGGGGCTTCATACGAGCAGTACTTC.

V and J are TRBV5-1 and TRBJ2-7; TRBD2 aligns across 7 bases. Trimming took 0 bases from V and 1 from J; bases not matched to a gene: 4. Looked up from germline, CDR1 is SGHRS and CDR2 is YFSETQ. The CDR3 sequence is 15 residues long. CDR3 DNA sequence: TGCGCCAGCAGCTTGGCGCGGGGGAAATCCTACGAGCAGTACTTC. As protein: CASSLARGKSYEQYF.

The chain employs TRBV19 and TRBJ1-5; D gene ambiguous. Germline CDR1 is LNHDA and CDR2 is SQIVND (reference sequence). CDR3 size: 16 residues. Trimming took 3 bases from V and 7 from J, leaving 19 bases between them. The CDR3 DNA is TGTGCCAGTAGTATCCTTCCCCTGGGTGGAGGCCAGCCCCAGCATTTT. Encoded protein: CASSILPLGGGQPQHF.

This clone has more than one count but fewer than ten. The rearrangement uses TRBV28 and TRBJ1-5, with D unclear. Trimming took off 4 bases at V and 4 bases at J, with 8 bases between the two ends. CDR1 is MDHEN, CDR2 SYDVKM, per germline. This CDR3 is 13 amino acids long. CDR3 nucleotide sequence: TGTGCCAGCAGTTGGGCCCTTAATCAGCCCCAGCATTTT. Protein sequence: CASSWALNQPQHF.

V gene TRBV10-3 combines with J gene TRBJ2-3; 11 nucleotides match TRBD1. Trimming took 2 bases from V and 8 from J; bases not matched to a gene: 6. The length of the CDR3 is 15 residues. Germline V lookup: CDR1 ENHRY, CDR2 SYGVKD. The chain's CDR3 is CAISEGGQGARTQYF. CDR3 coding DNA: TGTGCCATCAGTGAGGGCGGACAGGGGGCACGTACGCAGTATTTT.

The chain combines TRBV7-2 with TRBJ1-1, with TRBD1 identical over 8 bases. Germline CDR1 is SGHTA and CDR2 is FQGNSA. The CDR3 consists of 16 residues. Losses at the gene ends were 2 bases for V and 5 bases for J; bases not matched to a gene: 10. The CDR3 protein is CASSLHGPGGKTEAFF. Written as DNA, the CDR3 is TGTGCCAGCAGCTTACATGGACCAGGGGGCAAGACTGAAGCTTTCTTT.